The 22 T cell receptor beta chains below all came from one sample that was sequenced in a study of blood T cell repertoires in COVID-19. Repertoires were generated with immunoSEQ multiplex PCR, while TCRdb's copy carries only in-frame clones and drops some. The data contain about 300,000 clones, around 84% of them seen just once; the ten biggest clones take up around 1.6%. The sequenced material came from peripheral blood. Receptor source: a human donor with COVID-19, enrolled during active disease. The donor label of this sample is uncertain.

The chain uses TRBV27 and TRBJ2-7, with a weak D call TRBD1 (5 bases). From germline, CDR1 is MNHEY and CDR2 SMNVEV (reference sequence). This CDR3 region has 14 residues. V shed 2 bases and J shed 7 bases, with 15 bases lying between them. The CDR3 nucleotides are TGTGCCAGCAGTTTAATCGACAGAGTTTCGGAGCAGTACTTC. Protein product: CASSLIDRVSEQYF.

The chain has TRBV7-8 and TRBJ2-1; TRBD2 agrees at 7 bases. The V gene's germline CDR1 is SGHVS and CDR2 FQNEAQ. The CDR3 runs to 15 residues. V shed 4 bases and J 3 bases; nucleotides not matched to a gene: 6. The CDR3 nucleotides are TGTGCCAGCAGCTCTAACCGGGACTACTACAATGAGCAGTTCTTC. Amino acid sequence: CASSSNRDYYNEQFF.

The chain combines TRBV7-8 with TRBJ1-4; 9 bases fit TRBD1. Per germline, CDR1 SGHVS and CDR2 FQNEAQ. Unmatched junction bases numbered 8, after V lost 2 bases and J lost 4 bases. The CDR3 spans 17 residues. The CDR3 nucleotides read TGTGCCAGCAGCTTAAGGACTCCGGGACAGGGTAATGAAAAACTGTTTTTT. Protein: CASSLRTPGQGNEKLFF.

The chain carries TRBV5-5 and TRBJ2-2, with a possible D match to TRBD2 (5 bases). V shed 2 bases and J shed 5 bases, with 13 bases lying between them. Germline V gene lookup returns CDR1 SGHKS and CDR2 YYEKEE (reference sequence). The CDR3 contains 15 residues. CDR3 DNA sequence: TGTGCCAGCAGCTTAGGTGGGAGAAGAACCGGGGAGCTGTTTTTT. Protein sequence: CASSLGGRRTGELFF.

The chain links TRBV6-5 to TRBJ1-2; the match to TRBD1 covers 8 bases. V was pared by 6 bases and J by 6 bases, with 9 bases of the junction left unmatched. Germline values: CDR1 MNHEY, CDR2 SVGAGI. CDR3 length: 14 amino acids. The CDR3 region is CASRDPDRVHGYTF. CDR3 DNA: TGTGCCAGCAGGGACCCGGACAGGGTCCATGGCTACACCTTC.

This chain connects TRBV4-1 to TRBJ2-2; TRBD2 might be the D (5 bases). CDR1 MGHRA and CDR2 YSYEKL come from the germline V gene. Trimming took off 1 base at V and 5 bases at J, with 14 bases between the two ends. The CDR3 totals 16 residues. CDR3 sequence (DNA): TGCGCCAGCAGCCAAGTCGAGGGAGCGTGGACCGGGGAGCTGTTTTTT. This codes for CASSQVEGAWTGELFF.

The chain employs TRBV10-1 and TRBJ2-1; 11 positions match TRBD2. This CDR3 spans 16 amino acids. The germline V gene has CDR1 WNHNN and CDR2 SYGVQD (reference sequence). After removal of 3 bases from V and 9 bases from J, the junction contained 10 bases not matched to a gene. The CDR3 reads CASSDPASGRNGEQFF. In DNA, the CDR3 is TGCGCCAGCAGTGATCCGGCTAGCGGGAGGAACGGTGAGCAGTTCTTC.

The rearrangement links TRBV6-2 or TRBV6-3 to TRBJ2-7; a weak D match, TRBD1 (5 bases). The CDR3 contains 13 residues. Trimming shortened V by 2 bases and J by 2 bases, and 7 bases separated the two germline ends. Germline V gene data show CDR1 as MNHEY and CDR2 as SVGEGT. The CDR3 nucleotides read TGTGCCAGCAGTTACGCCAGGGCCTACGAGCAGTACTTC. Translation gives CASSYARAYEQYF.

The count of this clone is one. This chain connects TRBV2 to TRBJ1-1; D is perhaps TRBD1 (5 bases). Germline V gene sequence: CDR1 SNHLY, CDR2 FYNNEI. Between the trimmed V and J ends, which lost 4 bases and 10 bases, there was a span of 16 bases. The CDR3 is 13 residues long. CDR3 in amino acids: CASSVRVEGAAFF. Here the CDR3 DNA reads TGTGCCAGCAGTGTCCGGGTGGAAGGGGCAGCTTTCTTT.

This chain uses TRBV7-3 with TRBJ2-5; 7 bases line up with TRBD1. V trimming: 5 bases; J trimming: 4 bases; junction bases outside the gene matches: 10. The CDR3 consists of 15 residues. Looked up from germline, CDR1 is SGHTA and CDR2 is FQGTGA. This CDR3 is CASSEQGIVGETQYF. Written as DNA, the CDR3 is TGTGCCAGCAGCGAACAGGGGATTGTAGGAGAGACCCAGTACTTC.

V is TRBV10-1 and J is TRBJ1-3; D unclear. Germline V gene lookup returns CDR1 WNHNN and CDR2 SYGVQD (reference sequence). This CDR3 spans 16 amino acids. Trimming removed 1 base at V and 0 bases at J, with 10 bases between. The CDR3 bases are TGCGCCAGCAGTGAGTACAGAACCAACTCTGGAAACACCATATATTTT. This encodes CASSEYRTNSGNTIYF.

The J gene is TRBJ1-6, the V gene TRBV5-1; D gene ambiguous. Trimming pared 5 bases from V and 13 bases from J, leaving 22 bases between. CDR3 length: 15 residues. The germline V gene encodes CDR1 SGHRS and CDR2 YFSETQ. The CDR3 DNA is TGCGCCAGCAGAATGCAGCCTGATACGGGGAATCCCCTCCACTTT. Its protein is CASRMQPDTGNPLHF.

The chain links TRBV2 to TRBJ2-4; D ambiguous. The CDR3 length is 15 residues. The germline V gene encodes CDR1 SNHLY and CDR2 FYNNEI. V lost 6 bases to trimming and J lost 3 bases, with 15 bases between them. The CDR3: CASRSGGQSKNIQYF. In DNA, the CDR3 is TGTGCCAGCAGGAGTGGCGGTCAAAGCAAAAACATTCAGTACTTC.

The CDR3 sequence: CASSIHSAGGGSNQPQHF. For the CDR3, the DNA is TGTGCCAGTAGTATCCATAGCGCCGGGGGAGGGAGCAATCAGCCCCAGCATTTT. The genes are TRBV19 and TRBJ1-5, with D possibly TRBD1 on 5 matching bases. Between the trimmed V and J ends, which lost 3 bases and 1 base, there was a span of 19 bases. This CDR3 is built from 18 residues. Germline V CDR1 and CDR2: LNHDA, SQIVND (reference sequence).

This chain connects TRBV10-3 to TRBJ2-7, with 10 bases fitting TRBD2. With V trimmed by 9 bases and J by 3 bases, 11 bases remained unmatched. Per the germline V gene, CDR1 is ENHRY and CDR2 is SYGVKD. This CDR3 has 15 amino acids. The CDR3 nucleotides read TGTGCCATAAAAGAAGGGCCTAGCGGGAGCTACGAGCAGTACTTC. Protein product: CAIKEGPSGSYEQYF.

The table lists this clone with many counts. The chain carries TRBV28 and TRBJ1-5, with D perhaps matching TRBD1 (5 bases). V lost 4 bases and J lost 7, with 8 bases in between. Looked up from germline, CDR1 is MDHEN and CDR2 is SYDVKM. The CDR3 loop spans 12 amino acids. The CDR3 DNA sequence: TGTGCCAGCAGTTCAGGGTACCAGCCCCAGCATTTT. Translation gives CASSSGYQPQHF.

This clone has a single count. The chain employs TRBV7-9 and TRBJ2-1, with 7 bases lining up with TRBD2. Germline V gene lookup returns CDR1 SEHNR and CDR2 FQNEAQ (reference sequence). The CDR3 contains 15 residues. Trimming removed 5 bases from V and 7 bases from J; junction bases left unmatched: 11. CDR3 sequence (DNA): TGTGCCAGCAGCCCGACTAGCCCTTTACAGAATGAGCAGTTCTTC. Translating gives CASSPTSPLQNEQFF. The full variable domain, with the rest looked up from reference TRBV7-9 and TRBJ2-1, is DTGVSQNPRHKITKRGQNVTFRCDPISEHNRLYWYRQTLGQGPEFLTYFQNEAQLEKSRLLSDRFSAERPKGSFSTLEIQRTEQGDSAMYLCASSPTSPLQNEQFFGPGTRLTVL.

The rearrangement links TRBV18 to TRBJ2-3; no firm D call. The CDR3 contains 15 residues. Germline CDR1 and CDR2: KGHSH and LQKENI. Trimming took off 3 bases at V and 3 bases at J, with 13 bases between the two ends. In DNA form, the CDR3 reads TGTGCCAGCTCACCCGACGCCCAGGCTACAGATACGCAGTATTTT. It yields the protein CASSPDAQATDTQYF.

J is TRBJ2-7 and V is TRBV19; tentative D call: TRBD2 (6 bases). Germline V gene data show CDR1 as LNHDA and CDR2 as SQIVND (reference sequence). The V and J ends lost 7 bases and 7 bases respectively, with 20 bases between them. This CDR3 has 14 amino acids. CDR3 DNA sequence: TGTGCCAGTAACATGGGGGACTGGAGACAAGAGCAGTACTTC. Its protein is CASNMGDWRQEQYF.

As to this clone: Other DNA sequences within the sample encode an identical CDR3. This rearrangement joins TRBV29-1 to TRBJ1-1; D gene unclear. The CDR3 is 12 amino acids. The ends were cut back, 3 bases at V and 4 bases at J, with 9 bases in the middle. Looked up from germline, CDR1 is SQVTM and CDR2 is ANQGSEA. DNA for the CDR3: TGCAGCGTTGAGGGAGGAGCCACTGAAGCTTTCTTT. It translates to CSVEGGATEAFF.

CDR3 residues: CASSFAAQETQYF. The CDR3 DNA reads TGTGCCAGCAGTTTCGCGGCCCAAGAGACCCAGTACTTC. The V gene is TRBV12-3 or TRBV12-4, the J gene TRBJ2-5; D call uncertain. The CDR3 covers 13 residues. V dropped 3 bases and J dropped 1 base, with 6 bases sitting between them.

This sequence joins TRBV27 and TRBJ1-2; D perhaps matches TRBD1 (5 bases). Trimming stripped 4 bases from V and 7 bases from J, with 19 bases between. CDR1 and CDR2 from the germline V gene are MNHEY and SMNVEV (reference sequence). The length of the CDR3 is 15 residues. The CDR3 DNA sequence: TGTGCCAGCAGTTCCTCGCCACCCTCGGGGGGTGGCTACACCTTC. Amino acid sequence: CASSSSPPSGGGYTF.